This T cell receptor beta chain was captured in a study of technical replicates of blood from four donors. Per germline, CDR1 ENHRY and CDR2 SYGVKD. The length of the CDR3 is 13 residues. With 10 bases clipped from V and 2 bases from J, the junction kept 4 bases outside the gene matches. Using immunoSEQ multiplex PCR, the repertoire was profiled, and TCRdb retains in-frame clones only, with some absent. The data contain 60,000 to 90,000 clones, 85% to 95% of them singletons. The receptor comes from a human donor in good health. Sequenced sample: T cells isolated from PBMCs. The chain has TRBV10-3 and TRBJ1-4; 7 bases map to TRBD1. The CDR3 spells CATQTGTNEKLFF. The CDR3 DNA sequence: TGTGCCACCCAGACAGGGACTAATGAAAAACTGTTTTTT.